The sequence of this T cell receptor beta chain was determined in a study of blood T cell repertoires in COVID-19. The wider study: The United States, Italy and Spain were the sources of the acute and convalescent COVID-19 samples. From T cells, B-cell-depleted T cells, or PBMCs came the material, which was cDNA or gDNA.

In the study's own analysis: Amplifying reference gene primers gave estimates of nucleated cell counts. Measured with immunoSEQ multiplex PCR; TCRdb has only the in-frame clones, and not every one. The DNA was the basis for D and trimming; V, J and clone size are from that table. The repertoire holds fewer than 200,000 clones, with 87% as singletons. This clone was recorded only once. Material: peripheral blood. This sequence was found in a woman in her fifties or sixties who had recovered from COVID-19.

CDR3 in DNA: TGTGCCAGCAGTTACTCGAACCCTAGCGTCCAAGAGACCCAGTACTTC. It encodes CASSYSNPSVQETQYF. The chain joins TRBV6-5 to TRBJ2-5; tentative D call: TRBD2 (6 bases). V was shortened by 0 bases and J by 1 base, with 12 bases between the two germline ends. This CDR3 comprises 16 residues. From germline, CDR1 is MNHEY and CDR2 SVGAGI.